These 32 T cell receptor beta chains were all obtained from the same sample, sequenced in a study of graft-versus-host responses after intestinal transplantation. TCRdb keeps only in-frame clones here, not all; method: immunoSEQ multiplex PCR. The top ten clones hold 6.5% to 8.5% of a sample with about 64,000 clones, over 85% of them seen once. The sequences come from bone marrow, collected approximately 740 days after intestinal transplantation. All receptors derive from a human patient who received an intestinal transplant, so some T cells may come from the graft donor.

For this clone: The sample carries other DNA sequences with the same CDR3. This chain uses TRBV7-9 with TRBJ1-2; unclear D gene. Trimming took off 6 bases at V and 4 bases at J, with 6 bases between the two ends. Germline V gene lookup returns CDR1 SEHNR and CDR2 FQNEAQ (reference sequence). This CDR3 region has 11 residues. The CDR3 sequence is CASSRSYGYTF. CDR3 DNA sequence: TGTGCCAGCAGTCGCAGCTATGGCTACACCTTC. Combining the CDR3 with reference TRBV7-9 and TRBJ1-2 gives the whole variable domain DTGVSQNPRHKITKRGQNVTFRCDPISEHNRLYWYRQTLGQGPEFLTYFQNEAQLEKSRLLSDRFSAERPKGSFSTLEIQRTEQGDSAMYLCASSRSYGYTFGSGTRLTVV.

The chain employs TRBV6-6 and TRBJ2-5; no firm D call. Trimming cost V 6 bases and J 0 bases, with 5 bases left between them. Looked up from germline, CDR1 is MNHNY and CDR2 is SVGAGI (reference sequence). This CDR3 is 12 amino acids long. The CDR3 is CASRRDQETQYF. The CDR3 nucleotides are TGTGCCAGCAGAAGGGACCAAGAGACCCAGTACTTC.

The V call is TRBV7-3, the J call TRBJ1-3; D is unresolved. Germline lookup yields CDR1 SGHTA and CDR2 FQGTGA. V lost 4 bases and J 7 bases, leaving 20 bases between the germline ends. This CDR3 has 16 residues. The CDR3 is CASSSRTGSHGNTIYF. CDR3 nucleotides: TGTGCCAGCAGCTCGCGGACGGGCTCACACGGCAACACCATATATTTT.

The rearrangement links TRBV19 to TRBJ1-1, with D possibly TRBD1 on 5 matching bases. The V end lost 5 bases, the J end lost 1 base, and 8 bases lay between the germline ends. CDR3 length: 13 residues. From germline, CDR1 is LNHDA and CDR2 SQIVND (reference sequence). The DNA of the CDR3 is TGTGCCAGTAGTGAAGGACAGAACACTGAAGCTTTCTTT. Its translation: CASSEGQNTEAFF.

The chain is built from TRBV6-6 and TRBJ1-1; D is unclear. Trimming took 6 bases from V and 1 from J, leaving 12 bases between them. Looked up from germline, CDR1 is MNHNY and CDR2 is SVGAGI (reference sequence). This CDR3 has 14 residues. Here the CDR3 DNA reads TGTGCCAGCAGCCCGCGGCGGAAGAACACTGAAGCTTTCTTT. The encoded protein is CASSPRRKNTEAFF.

The V call is TRBV19, the J call TRBJ2-5; 10 bases are shared with TRBD2. V was clipped by 7 bases and J by 5 bases; unmatched bases: 7. Germline V lookup: CDR1 LNHDA, CDR2 SQIVND (reference sequence). The CDR3 runs to 14 residues. The CDR3 sequence: CASNPAGGRETQYF. The CDR3 DNA is TGTGCCAGTAATCCAGCGGGAGGGAGGGAGACCCAGTACTTC.

The chain couples TRBV6-6 to TRBJ2-5; weak D call: TRBD1 (6 bases). Trimming removed 4 bases from V and 5 bases from J, with 17 bases in between. Germline V gene lookup returns CDR1 MNHNY and CDR2 SVGAGI (reference sequence). This CDR3 comprises 15 residues. CDR3 sequence (DNA): TGTGCCAGCAGTTTGGGACACACCGTGGGGGAGACCCAGTACTTC. It specifies CASSLGHTVGETQYF.

The chain recombines TRBV28 with TRBJ2-5, with 11 nucleotides matching TRBD2. Germline V lookup: CDR1 MDHEN, CDR2 SYDVKM. Losses at the gene ends were 1 base for V and 0 bases for J; bases not matched to a gene: 13. This CDR3 spans 20 amino acids. CDR3 sequence: CASSLFRFGWTSGHQETQYF. The DNA of the CDR3 is TGTGCCAGCAGTTTATTTCGATTTGGATGGACTAGCGGGCACCAAGAGACCCAGTACTTC.

This chain joins TRBV6-5 and TRBJ1-1; TRBD1 matches at 9 bases. Germline V gene sequence: CDR1 MNHEY, CDR2 SVGAGI. The CDR3 is made up of 15 amino acids. The J segment lost 9 bases and the V segment lost 5 bases, leaving 13 bases of the junction unmatched. In DNA form, the CDR3 reads TGTGCCAGCAGTACAACCCTTGGACAGGGGAGGAAAGCTTTCTTT. Translated: CASSTTLGQGRKAFF.

The rearrangement uses TRBV11-2 and TRBJ2-7, with D unclear. The CDR3 loop spans 14 amino acids. The V gene's germline CDR1 is SGHAT and CDR2 FQNNGV. V lost 5 bases to trimming and J lost 0 bases, with 11 bases between them. CDR3: CASSPLWDSYEQYF. CDR3 bases: TGTGCCAGCAGCCCCCTGTGGGACTCCTACGAGCAGTACTTC.

V usage is TRBV11-2 and J usage is TRBJ1-4, with 8 bases that match TRBD1. J gave up 5 bases and V 4 bases, and 9 bases lay outside the gene matches. Germline values: CDR1 SGHAT, CDR2 FQNNGV. This CDR3 region has 16 residues. The CDR3 is CASSSTQGAWNEKLFF. DNA for the CDR3: TGTGCCAGCAGCTCCACGCAGGGGGCGTGGAATGAAAAACTGTTTTTT.

Only one count was recorded for this clone. The chain employs TRBV7-9 and TRBJ1-1; perhaps TRBD1 as D (6 bases). The CDR3 is made up of 15 amino acids. V dropped 5 bases and J dropped 1 base, with 14 bases sitting between them. Germline V lookup: CDR1 SEHNR, CDR2 FQNEAQ (reference sequence). Here the CDR3 reads CASSPVTGPNTEAFF. The CDR3 bases are TGTGCCAGCAGCCCGGTGACAGGACCGAACACTGAAGCTTTCTTT. The full variable domain, completed using reference TRBV7-9 and TRBJ1-1, is DTGVSQNPRHKITKRGQNVTFRCDPISEHNRLYWYRQTLGQGPEFLTYFQNEAQLEKSRLLSDRFSAERPKGSFSTLEIQRTEQGDSAMYLCASSPVTGPNTEAFFGQGTRLTVV.

CDR3 in amino acids: CASAGTGATYEQYF. CDR3 sequence (DNA): TGTGCCAGCGCTGGGACAGGGGCCACCTACGAGCAGTACTTC. The chain employs TRBV7-9 and TRBJ2-7; TRBD1 agrees at 10 bases. CDR1 is SEHNR and CDR2 is FQNEAQ in the germline V gene (reference sequence). The trim removed 8 bases at V and 2 bases at J, leaving 6 bases unmatched. The CDR3 contains 14 residues.

The chain has TRBV11-2 and TRBJ2-1; D call uncertain. The CDR3 has 17 amino acids. Germline CDR1 reads SGHAT; CDR2 reads FQNNGV. V dropped 7 bases and J dropped 0 bases, with 19 bases sitting between them. The DNA for the CDR3 is TGTGCCAGCACCGACCCCAACCACGCTAGCTCCTACAATGAGCAGTTCTTC. This codes for CASTDPNHASSYNEQFF.

This chain connects TRBV6-5 to TRBJ1-2; no clear D gene. Per the germline V gene, CDR1 is MNHEY and CDR2 is SVGAGI. V was shortened by 0 bases and J by 1 base, with 6 bases between the two germline ends. CDR3 length: 14 amino acids. CDR3 nucleotides: TGTGCCAGCAGTTACTCTGGAGATAACTATGGCTACACCTTC. As protein: CASSYSGDNYGYTF.

The J gene is TRBJ2-3, the V gene TRBV4-1, with no clear D. CDR3 length equals 13 residues. Germline CDR1 and CDR2: MGHRA and YSYEKL. Trimming took off 3 bases at V and 4 bases at J, with 8 bases between the two ends. The CDR3 sequence: CASSQWGADTQYF. In DNA, the CDR3 is TGCGCCAGCAGCCAGTGGGGTGCAGATACGCAGTATTTT.

The CDR3 nucleotides read TGTGCCAGCAGCCTAAGGGGGACTGAAGCTTTCTTT. Amino acid sequence: CASSLRGTEAFF. The chain recombines TRBV13 with TRBJ1-1, with D possibly being TRBD1 (6 bases). The V gene lost 5 bases and the J gene lost 5 bases, with 9 bases spanning the gap. Germline V lookup: CDR1 PRHDT, CDR2 FYEKMQ (reference sequence). The CDR3 covers 12 residues.

Only one count was recorded for this clone. The chain has TRBV19 and TRBJ2-7, with 7 nucleotides matching TRBD2. The trim removed 11 bases at V and 3 bases at J, leaving 10 bases unmatched. The germline V gene encodes CDR1 LNHDA and CDR2 SQIVND (reference sequence). The CDR3 has 13 residues. The CDR3 loop is CASASGLRYEQYF. The CDR3 DNA reads TGTGCCTCAGCTTCGGGACTACGCTACGAGCAGTACTTC.

J is TRBJ2-3 and V is TRBV18, with 7 bases identical to TRBD2. The CDR3 is made up of 17 amino acids. Germline-derived CDR1 and CDR2 are KGHSH and LQKENI. With 3 bases clipped from V and 2 bases from J, the junction kept 11 bases outside the gene matches. CDR3 in DNA: TGTGCCAGCTCACCCCAAAGCTTGAGCGGGAACACAGATACGCAGTATTTT. Translating it yields CASSPQSLSGNTDTQYF.

The J gene is TRBJ2-3, the V gene TRBV7-6, with 8 positions matching TRBD2. The CDR3 runs to 15 residues. V was clipped by 1 base and J by 2 bases; unmatched bases: 2. From germline, CDR1 is SGHVS and CDR2 FNYEAQ. CDR3 DNA sequence: TGTGCCAGCAGCTTAGGGCGGGAGGACACAGATACGCAGTATTTT. Translating gives CASSLGREDTDTQYF.

The chain couples TRBV19 to TRBJ1-2; 11 nucleotides align to TRBD1. The CDR3 has 14 amino acids. Germline V gene lookup returns CDR1 LNHDA and CDR2 SQIVND (reference sequence). V was pared by 3 bases and J by 8 bases, with 5 bases of the junction left unmatched. The CDR3 region has the DNA TGTGCCAGTAGTATTAGTCGGACAGGGGGCGGCTACACCTTC. This gives the protein CASSISRTGGGYTF.

The chain carries TRBV5-1 and TRBJ1-1, with D possibly being TRBD1 (6 bases). The CDR3 runs to 14 residues. Germline V CDR1 and CDR2: SGHRS, YFSETQ. V was trimmed by 2 bases and J by 7 bases, leaving 15 bases between them. The CDR3, as DNA: TGCGCCAGCAGCTTACAGACAGGAGAGAGTGAAGCTTTCTTT. As protein: CASSLQTGESEAFF.

The V gene is TRBV25-1, the J gene TRBJ1-3; TRBD1 is a possible D gene (6 bases). Between the trimmed V and J ends, which lost 7 bases and 0 bases, there was a span of 10 bases. The CDR3 consists of 14 residues. CDR1 is MGHDK and CDR2 is SYGVNS in the germline V gene. The CDR3 here is CASTGTSSGNTIYF. The CDR3 bases are TGTGCCAGCACTGGGACAAGCTCTGGAAACACCATATATTTT.

The rearrangement uses TRBV9 and TRBJ1-5; D not certain. This CDR3 has 15 amino acids. CDR1 is SGDLS, CDR2 YYNGEE, per germline. V gave up 9 bases and J gave up 6 bases, with 22 bases separating them. CDR3 residues: CATTWALFTFQPQHF. CDR3 bases: TGTGCCACCACGTGGGCCCTCTTTACGTTTCAGCCCCAGCATTTT.

The rearrangement joins TRBV5-1 to TRBJ2-7; TRBD2 matches at 7 bases. The CDR3 totals 16 residues. Trimming took 1 base from V and 3 from J; bases not matched to a gene: 10. Looked up from germline, CDR1 is SGHRS and CDR2 is YFSETQ. In DNA form, the CDR3 reads TGCGCCAGCAGCTTGTCGGGGGGTGGGCAGGACTACGAGCAGTACTTC. Residues: CASSLSGGGQDYEQYF.

Comments on this clone: The same CDR3 arises from other DNA sequences in this sample as well. The V call is TRBV9, the J call TRBJ2-1; 13 bases fit TRBD2. The junction had 6 bases not matched to a gene; V was cut back by 2 bases and J by 7 bases. There are 16 residues in the CDR3. In germline, CDR1 is SGDLS, CDR2 YYNGEE. The chain's CDR3 is CASSVGLAGEWNEQFF. CDR3 nucleotide sequence: TGTGCCAGCAGCGTCGGACTAGCGGGAGAATGGAATGAGCAGTTCTTC.

The J gene is TRBJ2-7, the V gene TRBV6-5; 9 bases fit TRBD1. CDR1 is MNHEY and CDR2 is SVGAGI in the germline V gene. V lost 3 bases and J lost 7; bases outside the gene matches: 10. The CDR3 consists of 15 residues. The CDR3 spells CASSYAGTGPGEQYF. CDR3 nucleotides: TGTGCCAGCAGTTATGCGGGGACAGGGCCGGGGGAGCAGTACTTC.

The rearrangement uses TRBV5-1 and TRBJ2-1; 13 nucleotides align to TRBD2. V lost 4 bases and J lost 2; bases outside the gene matches: 3. The CDR3 is 16 amino acids. Germline CDR1 SGHRS, CDR2 YFSETQ. CDR3 loop: CASSGGLAGTYNEQFF. For the CDR3, the DNA is TGCGCCAGCAGCGGGGGACTAGCGGGGACCTACAATGAGCAGTTCTTC.

The chain is built from TRBV5-1 and TRBJ1-3, with D possibly being TRBD1 (5 bases). The V end lost 4 bases, the J end lost 1 base, and 9 bases lay between the germline ends. The CDR3 extends over 14 amino acids. From germline, CDR1 is SGHRS and CDR2 YFSETQ. The CDR3: CASSGGRSGNTIYF. CDR3 DNA: TGCGCCAGCAGCGGGGGGAGGTCTGGAAACACCATATATTTT.

With regard to this clone: One junction end disagrees with the germline gene, perhaps due to a read error. The rearrangement links TRBV7-9 to TRBJ1-1; D may be TRBD1 (5 bases). The CDR3 has 16 residues. The V gene's germline CDR1 is SEHNR and CDR2 FQNEAQ (reference sequence). Here the CDR3 DNA reads TGTGCCAGCAGCCACCTCCAGGGTGGAGGGAACGCTGAAGCTTTCTTT. This gives the protein CASSHLQGGGNAEAFF.

V is TRBV5-4 and J is TRBJ1-4, with 7 positions matching TRBD1. The V segment lost 3 bases and the J segment 6 bases; nucleotides outside the gene matches: 5. Germline-derived CDR1 and CDR2 are SGHNT and YYREEE (reference sequence). The CDR3 is 14 amino acids. DNA for the CDR3: TGTGCCAGCAGCTCACAGGGGAGGGATGAAAAACTGTTTTTT. This sequence encodes CASSSQGRDEKLFF.

This sequence joins TRBV5-6 and TRBJ2-1; TRBD2 aligns across 9 bases. The CDR3 extends over 16 amino acids. Germline-derived CDR1 and CDR2 are SGHDT and YYEEEE. V lost 3 bases and J lost 3; bases outside the gene matches: 7. This CDR3 is CASSSTTSGIYNEQFF. Here the CDR3 DNA reads TGTGCCAGCAGCTCCACGACTAGCGGCATCTACAATGAGCAGTTCTTC.